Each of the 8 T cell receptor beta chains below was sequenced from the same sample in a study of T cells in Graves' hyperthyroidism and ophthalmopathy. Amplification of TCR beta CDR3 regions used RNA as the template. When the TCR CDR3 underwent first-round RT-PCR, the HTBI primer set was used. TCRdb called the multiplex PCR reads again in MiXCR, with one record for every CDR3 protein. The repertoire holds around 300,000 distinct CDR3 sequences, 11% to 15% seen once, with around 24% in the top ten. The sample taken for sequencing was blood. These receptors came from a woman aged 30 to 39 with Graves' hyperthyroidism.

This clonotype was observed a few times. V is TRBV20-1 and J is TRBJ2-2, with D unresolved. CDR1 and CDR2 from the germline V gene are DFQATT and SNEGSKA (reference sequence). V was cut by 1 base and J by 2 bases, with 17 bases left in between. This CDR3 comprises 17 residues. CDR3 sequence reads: CSARAGSRRPNTGELFF. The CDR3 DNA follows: TGCAGTGCTAGAGCAGGTAGCCGACGACCTAACACCGGGGAGCTGTTTTTT.

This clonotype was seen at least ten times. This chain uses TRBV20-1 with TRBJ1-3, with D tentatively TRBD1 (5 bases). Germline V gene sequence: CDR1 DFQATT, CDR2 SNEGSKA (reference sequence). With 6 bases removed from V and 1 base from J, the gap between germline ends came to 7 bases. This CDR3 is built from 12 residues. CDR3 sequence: CSAQGSGNTIYF. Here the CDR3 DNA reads TGCAGTGCGCAGGGATCTGGAAACACCATATATTTT.

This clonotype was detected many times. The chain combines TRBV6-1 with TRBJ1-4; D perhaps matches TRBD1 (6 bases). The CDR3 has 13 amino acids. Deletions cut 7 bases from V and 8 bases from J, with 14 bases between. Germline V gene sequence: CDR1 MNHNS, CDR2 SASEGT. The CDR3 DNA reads TGTGCCAGCACCCAAGGGGGACCGGAAAAACTGTTTTTT. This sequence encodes CASTQGGPEKLFF.

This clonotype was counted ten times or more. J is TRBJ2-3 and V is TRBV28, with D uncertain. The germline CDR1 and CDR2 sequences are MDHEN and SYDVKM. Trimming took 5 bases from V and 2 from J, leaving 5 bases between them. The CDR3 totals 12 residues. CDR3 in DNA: TGTGCCAGCAGTACCCTCACAGATACGCAGTATTTT. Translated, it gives CASSTLTDTQYF.

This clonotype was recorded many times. Here the CDR3 DNA reads TGTGCCAGCAGGGAGGGACAGTACATCGGGGTGGAGACCCAGTACTTC. It codes for CASREGQYIGVETQYF. The chain recombines TRBV2 with TRBJ2-5; tentatively, D is TRBD1 (7 bases). The CDR3 runs to 16 residues. V lost 6 bases, J lost 5 bases, and 22 bases lay in between. The germline CDR1 and CDR2 sequences are SNHLY and FYNNEI.

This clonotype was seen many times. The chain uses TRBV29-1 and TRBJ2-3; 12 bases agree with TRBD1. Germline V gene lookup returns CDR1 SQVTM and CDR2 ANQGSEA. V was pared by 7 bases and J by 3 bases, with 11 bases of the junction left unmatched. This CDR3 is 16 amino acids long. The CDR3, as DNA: TGCAGCGCGATACTCCGGGACAGGGGGCGAACAGATACGCAGTATTTT. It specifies CSAILRDRGRTDTQYF.

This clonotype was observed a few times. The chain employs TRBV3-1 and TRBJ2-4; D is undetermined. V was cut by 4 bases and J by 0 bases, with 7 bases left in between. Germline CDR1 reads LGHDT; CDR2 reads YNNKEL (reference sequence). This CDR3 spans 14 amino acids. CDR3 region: CASSPRSAKNIQYF. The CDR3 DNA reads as TGTGCCAGCAGCCCGAGGTCAGCCAAAAACATTCAGTACTTC.

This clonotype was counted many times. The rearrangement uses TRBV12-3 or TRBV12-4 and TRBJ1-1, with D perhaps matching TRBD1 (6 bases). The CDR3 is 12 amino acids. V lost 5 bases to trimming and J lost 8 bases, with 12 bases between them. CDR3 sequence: CASSEGVSEAFF. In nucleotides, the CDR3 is TGTGCCAGCAGTGAGGGGGTGAGCGAAGCTTTCTTT.